What follows is one T cell receptor beta chain and its context. Its antigen is unknown. The treatment was: oral pan-JAK inhibitor, 5-10 mg twice daily. The data belong to a study of CD8+ T cells in alopecia areata. Across the whole study: Treated patients swallowed 5 to 10 mg of oral tofacitinib twice daily. Notes on the study in general: Association of baseline CD8+ expansion with response is uncertain owing to one nonresponder. It was observed that many expanded lesional clones persisted in scalp and blood during tofacitinib. Among the top 100, expanded CD8+ clones, as well as scalp clonality, were significantly decreased by tofacitinib.

Isolated RNA was reverse transcribed into cDNA used as the sequencing template. TCRdb keeps only in-frame clones here, not all; method: immunoSEQ multiplex PCR. The sample has some 120,000 clones, around three fifths seen once. This CDR3 is 14 amino acids long. The ends were cut back, 5 bases at V and 5 bases at J, with 16 bases in the middle. Germline V gene data show CDR1 as SGHAT and CDR2 as FQNNGV. The clonotype comes from a human donor with alopecia areata. V usage is TRBV11-2 and J usage is TRBJ2-7; D could derive from TRBD1 or TRBD2 (5 bases each). Source: CD8+ T cells sorted from blood, taken at week 24, from a patient treated with tofacitinib. CDR3 bases: TGTGCCAGCAGCCCCATACCGGGGCCGGACGAGCAGTACTTC. The encoded protein is CASSPIPGPDEQYF.